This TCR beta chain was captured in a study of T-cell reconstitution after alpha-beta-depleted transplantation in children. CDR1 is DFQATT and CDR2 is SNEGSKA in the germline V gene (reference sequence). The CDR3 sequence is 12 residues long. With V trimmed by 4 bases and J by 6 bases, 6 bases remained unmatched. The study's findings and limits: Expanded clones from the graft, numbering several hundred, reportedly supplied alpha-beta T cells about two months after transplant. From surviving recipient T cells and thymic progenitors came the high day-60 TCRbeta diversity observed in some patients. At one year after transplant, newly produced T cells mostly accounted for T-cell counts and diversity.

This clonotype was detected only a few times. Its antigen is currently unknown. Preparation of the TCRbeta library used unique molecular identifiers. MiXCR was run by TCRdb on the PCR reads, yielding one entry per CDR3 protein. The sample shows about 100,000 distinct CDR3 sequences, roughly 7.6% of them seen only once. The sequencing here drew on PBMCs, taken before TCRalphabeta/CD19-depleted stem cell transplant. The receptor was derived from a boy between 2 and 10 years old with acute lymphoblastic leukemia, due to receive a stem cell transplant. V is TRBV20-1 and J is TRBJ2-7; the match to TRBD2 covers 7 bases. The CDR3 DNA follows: TGCAGTGCTAAACGGACTAGTCCCGAGCAGTACTTC. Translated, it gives CSAKRTSPEQYF.